This T cell receptor beta chain was obtained from a study of cytotoxic CD8 clonotypes in ibrutinib-treated CLL. Study-wide findings and caveats: A rise in clonality was seen at ibrutinib response, and a fall back toward baseline was seen at progression.

Between the trimmed V and J ends, which lost 3 bases and 2 bases, there was a span of 8 bases. CDR1 is SEHNR, CDR2 FQNEAQ, per germline (reference sequence). The length of the CDR3 is 14 residues. Generated by immunoSEQ multiplex PCR, the TCRdb table keeps only in-frame clones and is missing some. This table holds over 150,000 clones, 72% found once. The sample holds one count of this clone. Its specificity is unknown. The same CDR3 can be traced to other DNA sequences in this sample. This specimen was PBMCs, taken after 24 months of ibrutinib treatment. This chain connects TRBV7-9 to TRBJ1-5; D is ambiguous. The TCR was taken from a human donor with chronic lymphocytic leukemia. As DNA, the CDR3 is TGTGCCAGCAGCTTGACTGGTGGCAATCAGCCCCAGCATTTT. Translated: CASSLTGGNQPQHF. Full variable domain (rest looked up from reference TRBV7-9 and TRBJ1-5): DTGVSQNPRHKITKRGQNVTFRCDPISEHNRLYWYRQTLGQGPEFLTYFQNEAQLEKSRLLSDRFSAERPKGSFSTLEIQRTEQGDSAMYLCASSLTGGNQPQHFGDGTRLSIL.